This T cell receptor (beta chain) was documented in a study of cytomegalovirus exposure and HLA in healthy donors. The PCR was carried out with 60 Vbeta primers and 13 Jbeta primers. Method: immunoSEQ multiplex PCR; TCRdb's copy keeps in-frame clones and lacks some. The sample data list 68,000 or so clones. The V and J ends lost 5 bases and 0 bases, in that order; junction bases with no gene match: 8. Germline V gene data show CDR1 as SNHLY and CDR2 as FYNNEI. This CDR3 has 16 residues. Study outcomes and limitations: In a later analysis, TCR beta V- and J-gene trimming showed a link to a missense DCLRE1C variant.

To note about this clone: The antigen is unknown.

Material: PBMCs. The TCR sequence derives from a boy aged 5-17 years in good health and CMV-seronegative. The chain recombines TRBV2 with TRBJ2-7; 9 nucleotides agree with TRBD2. CDR3 region: CASSSRTSENSYEQYF. As DNA, the CDR3 is TGTGCCAGCAGTTCGCGGACTAGCGAAAACTCCTACGAGCAGTACTTC.